The clone carrying this T cell receptor (beta chain) was picked up a small number of times. There are 15 residues in the CDR3. Looked up from germline, CDR1 is KGHSH and CDR2 is LQKENI. V shed 3 bases and J 6 bases; nucleotides not matched to a gene: 6. The data belong to a study of blood T cell repertoires in COVID-19. The overall study: COVID-19 samples collected from the United States, Italy and Spain covered acute and convalescent phases. Sources were T cells, B-cell-depleted T cells, or PBMCs; the material itself was cDNA or gDNA.

Original processing methods: Reference gene primers were amplified, and this amplification served to estimate nucleated cell counts. Repertoires were generated with immunoSEQ multiplex PCR, while TCRdb's copy carries only in-frame clones and drops some. That table gives V, J and clone size, and the DNA gave D and trimming. Here the sample spans 90,000 to 150,000 clones, roughly three quarters being singletons. The sample was peripheral blood. This receptor was taken from a human donor in a cohort sampled during active COVID-19. The chain combines TRBV18 with TRBJ2-1, with 9 nucleotides matching TRBD2. This CDR3 is CASSPGGRASNEQFF. The CDR3 DNA follows: TGTGCCAGCTCACCGGGCGGGAGGGCCTCCAATGAGCAGTTCTTC.